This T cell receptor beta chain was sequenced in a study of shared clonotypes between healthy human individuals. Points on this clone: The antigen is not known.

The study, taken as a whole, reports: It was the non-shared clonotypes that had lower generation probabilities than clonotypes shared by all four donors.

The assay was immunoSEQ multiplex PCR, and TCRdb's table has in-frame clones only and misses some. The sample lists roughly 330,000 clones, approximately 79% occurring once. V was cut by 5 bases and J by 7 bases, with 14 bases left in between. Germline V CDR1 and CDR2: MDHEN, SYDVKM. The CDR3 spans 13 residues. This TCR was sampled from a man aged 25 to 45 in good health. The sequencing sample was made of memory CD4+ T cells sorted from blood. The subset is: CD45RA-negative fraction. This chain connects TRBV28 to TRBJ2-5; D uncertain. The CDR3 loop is CASSLMGRATQYF. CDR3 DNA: TGTGCCAGCAGTCTTATGGGTAGGGCGACCCAGTACTTC.